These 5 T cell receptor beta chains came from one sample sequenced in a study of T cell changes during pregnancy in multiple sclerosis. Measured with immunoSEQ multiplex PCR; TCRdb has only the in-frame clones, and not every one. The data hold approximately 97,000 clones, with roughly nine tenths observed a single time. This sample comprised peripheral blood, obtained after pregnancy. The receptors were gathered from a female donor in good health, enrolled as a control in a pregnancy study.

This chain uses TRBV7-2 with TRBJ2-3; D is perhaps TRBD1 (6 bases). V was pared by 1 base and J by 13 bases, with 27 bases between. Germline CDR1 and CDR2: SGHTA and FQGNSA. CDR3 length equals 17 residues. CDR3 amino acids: CASSLVEQGTPQKCKYF. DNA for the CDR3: TGTGCCAGCAGCTTAGTGGAGCAGGGGACCCCCCAGAAATGTAAGTATTTT.

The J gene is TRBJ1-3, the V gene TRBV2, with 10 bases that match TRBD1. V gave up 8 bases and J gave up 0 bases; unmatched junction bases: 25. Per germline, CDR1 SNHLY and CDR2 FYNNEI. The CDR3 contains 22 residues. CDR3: CASLPGTGAGGSAALSGNTIYF. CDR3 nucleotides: TGTGCCAGCCTTCCCGGGACAGGGGCGGGGGGCTCGGCCGCCCTCTCTGGAAACACCATATATTTT.

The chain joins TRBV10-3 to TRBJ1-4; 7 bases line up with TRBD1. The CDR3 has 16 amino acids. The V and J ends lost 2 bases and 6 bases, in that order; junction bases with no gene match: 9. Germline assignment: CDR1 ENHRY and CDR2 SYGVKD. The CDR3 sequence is CAISEPEGTVDEKLFF. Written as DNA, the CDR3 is TGTGCCATCAGTGAGCCTGAGGGGACAGTGGATGAAAAACTGTTTTTT.

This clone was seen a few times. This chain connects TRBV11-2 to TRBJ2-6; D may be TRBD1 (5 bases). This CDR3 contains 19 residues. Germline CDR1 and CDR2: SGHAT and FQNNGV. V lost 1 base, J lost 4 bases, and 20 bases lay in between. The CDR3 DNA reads TGTGCCAGCAGCTTAGGTACAGGACCCCAAGGTGTCGGGGCCAACGTCCTGACTTTC. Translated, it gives CASSLGTGPQGVGANVLTF.

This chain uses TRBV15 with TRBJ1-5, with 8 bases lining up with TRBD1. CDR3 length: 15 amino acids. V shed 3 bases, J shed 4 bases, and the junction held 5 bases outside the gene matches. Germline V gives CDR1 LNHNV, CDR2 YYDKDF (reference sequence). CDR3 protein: CATSSTGTGNQPQHF. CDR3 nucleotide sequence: TGTGCCACCAGCAGTACCGGGACAGGAAATCAGCCCCAGCATTTT.